This T cell receptor (beta chain) was sequenced during a study of blood T cell repertoires in COVID-19. Cohort allocation depended upon clinical history that participants reported. Trimming left V 0 bases short and J 6 bases short, with 8 bases between. The CDR3 runs to 13 residues. CDR1 and CDR2 (germline): SGHDT, YYEEEE. Profiling relied on immunoSEQ multiplex PCR, and the TCRdb table lists in-frame clones only, not all of them. This sample has 270,000 or so clones, with 85% to 95% found just once. The sequenced sample was PBMCs or T cells enriched from blood (not recorded which). This TCR was sampled from a man in his forties or fifties who had been exposed to COVID-19. This chain links TRBV5-6 with TRBJ2-3; D uncertain. The CDR3 is CASSLGSVDTQYF. The CDR3, as DNA: TGTGCCAGCAGCTTGGGATCGGTGGATACGCAGTATTTT.